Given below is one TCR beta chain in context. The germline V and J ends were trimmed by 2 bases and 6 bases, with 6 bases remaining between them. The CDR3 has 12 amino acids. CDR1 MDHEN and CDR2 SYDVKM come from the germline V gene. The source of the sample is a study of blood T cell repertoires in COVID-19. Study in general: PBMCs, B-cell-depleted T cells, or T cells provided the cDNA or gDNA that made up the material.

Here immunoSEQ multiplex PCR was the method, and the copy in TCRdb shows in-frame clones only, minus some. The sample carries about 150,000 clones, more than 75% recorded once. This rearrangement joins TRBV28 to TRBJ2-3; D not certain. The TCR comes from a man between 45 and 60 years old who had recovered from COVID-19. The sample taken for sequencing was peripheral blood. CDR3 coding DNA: TGTGCCAGCAGTTTAATTAGCGATACGCAGTATTTT. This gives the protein CASSLISDTQYF. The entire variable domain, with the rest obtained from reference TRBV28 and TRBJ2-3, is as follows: DVKVTQSSRYLVKRTGEKVFLECVQDMDHENMFWYRQDPGLGLRLIYFSYDVKMKEKGDIPEGYSVSREKKERFSLILESASTNQTSMYLCASSLISDTQYFGPGTRLTVL.